A single sample gave rise to the 24 T cell receptor beta chains below, sequenced in a study of shared clonotypes between healthy human individuals. CD45RO-negative, CCR7-positively selected cells formed the naive CD8 fraction, excluding terminally differentiated effector memory CD45RA+ cells. The assay was immunoSEQ multiplex PCR, and TCRdb's table has in-frame clones only and misses some. The sample comprises about 820,000 clones, 85% to 95% of which are singletons, and around 24% rests with the top ten. The material sequenced was naive CD8+ T cells sorted from blood. Source of these receptors: a man aged 25 to 45 in good health.

CDR3 region: CASSSGGTYTEAFF. The DNA for the CDR3 is TGTGCCAGCAGCTCAGGGGGGACGTACACTGAAGCTTTCTTT. The J gene is TRBJ1-1, the V gene TRBV7-9; 7 nucleotides line up with TRBD1. After removal of 4 bases from V and 3 bases from J, the junction contained 5 bases not matched to a gene. The germline CDR1 and CDR2 sequences are SEHNR and FQNEAQ (reference sequence). The CDR3 is 14 residues long.

The genes are TRBV7-9 and TRBJ1-5, with 10 bases aligning to TRBD1. The CDR3 consists of 17 residues. V was pared by 5 bases and J by 3 bases, with 10 bases of the junction left unmatched. Per the germline V gene, CDR1 is SEHNR and CDR2 is FQNEAQ (reference sequence). The chain's CDR3 is CASSPGQGTIYNQPQHF. CDR3 nucleotide sequence: TGTGCCAGCAGCCCGGGACAGGGGACGATCTACAATCAGCCCCAGCATTTT.

The V gene is TRBV19, the J gene TRBJ1-1; D perhaps matches TRBD1 (5 bases). In germline, CDR1 is LNHDA, CDR2 SQIVND (reference sequence). This CDR3 has 14 amino acids. Trimming cost V 5 bases and J 4 bases, with 14 bases left between them. CDR3 amino acids: CASSADSGGTEAFF. CDR3 in DNA: TGTGCCAGTAGTGCCGACTCGGGGGGCACTGAAGCTTTCTTT.

Concerning this clone itself: Additional DNA sequences in this sample encode the identical CDR3. The chain combines TRBV7-9 with TRBJ2-2; D is unclear. V was cut by 5 bases and J by 2 bases, with 6 bases left in between. The CDR3 length is 13 residues. The germline V gene has CDR1 SEHNR and CDR2 FQNEAQ (reference sequence). CDR3 in amino acids: CASSPDNTGELFF. The CDR3 nucleotides are TGTGCCAGCAGCCCCGATAACACCGGGGAGCTGTTTTTT. The full variable domain, completed using reference TRBV7-9 and TRBJ2-2, is DTGVSQNPRHKITKRGQNVTFRCDPISEHNRLYWYRQTLGQGPEFLTYFQNEAQLEKSRLLSDRFSAERPKGSFSTLEIQRTEQGDSAMYLCASSPDNTGELFFGEGSRLTVL.

The chain links TRBV4-1 to TRBJ2-7; the match to TRBD1 covers 7 bases. Trimming removed 4 bases from V and 2 bases from J; junction bases left unmatched: 8. Germline V gene lookup returns CDR1 MGHRA and CDR2 YSYEKL. The CDR3 runs to 15 residues. The CDR3 loop reads CASSRGQVIPYEQYF. Written as DNA, the CDR3 is TGCGCCAGCAGCCGAGGACAGGTAATCCCCTACGAGCAGTACTTC.

The rearrangement links TRBV11-3 to TRBJ2-1, with 9 bases fitting TRBD2. Germline CDR1 reads SGHNT; CDR2 reads YENEEA. This CDR3 is 16 amino acids long. V was pared by 4 bases and J by 5 bases, with 9 bases of the junction left unmatched. CDR3 in amino acids: CASSSPVAGGHNEQFF. As DNA, the CDR3 is TGTGCCAGCAGCTCCCCGGTTGCGGGAGGGCACAATGAGCAGTTCTTC.

The J gene is TRBJ2-7, the V gene TRBV13; TRBD1 agrees at 7 bases. The CDR3 loop spans 16 amino acids. Germline V gives CDR1 PRHDT, CDR2 FYEKMQ (reference sequence). Germline trimming cut 5 bases from V and 0 bases from J; bases unmatched to any gene: 10. DNA of the CDR3: TGTGCCAGCAGCACATTACAGGGGACCAGCTCCTACGAGCAGTACTTC. This sequence encodes CASSTLQGTSSYEQYF.

This chain uses TRBV28 with TRBJ1-3, with D tentatively TRBD1 (5 bases). This CDR3 spans 15 amino acids. Germline CDR1 MDHEN, CDR2 SYDVKM. Trimming took 6 bases from V and 9 from J, leaving 21 bases between them. The CDR3 loop reads CASRPDPGPGITIYF. In nucleotides, the CDR3 is TGTGCCAGCAGACCTGATCCGGGACCCGGCATCACCATATATTTT.

The J gene is TRBJ1-1, the V gene TRBV7-9, with D hard to call. The CDR3 loop spans 15 amino acids. Germline V gives CDR1 SEHNR, CDR2 FQNEAQ (reference sequence). V shed 5 bases and J shed 1 base, with 14 bases lying between them. DNA for the CDR3: TGTGCCAGCAGCACGACGGACGGTAAGAACACTGAAGCTTTCTTT. Its translation: CASSTTDGKNTEAFF.

This clone showed up just a few times. This chain joins TRBV19 and TRBJ2-1, with D unclear. The germline V and J ends were trimmed by 6 bases and 0 bases, with 12 bases remaining between them. The CDR3 is 15 residues long. CDR1 is LNHDA, CDR2 SQIVND, per germline (reference sequence). CDR3 loop: CASSSEYSSYNEQFF. The CDR3 DNA follows: TGTGCCAGTAGCAGCGAGTACAGCTCCTACAATGAGCAGTTCTTC.

This rearrangement joins TRBV13 to TRBJ2-3, with D maybe TRBD1 (5 bases). CDR1 and CDR2 from the germline V gene are PRHDT and FYEKMQ (reference sequence). CDR3 length equals 14 residues. Trimming left V 6 bases short and J 1 base short, with 11 bases between. The CDR3 loop is CASRTGYGTDTQYF. In nucleotides, the CDR3 is TGTGCCAGCAGAACAGGTTACGGCACAGATACGCAGTATTTT. The variable domain in full, with the rest retrieved from reference TRBV13 and TRBJ2-3, is AAGVIQSPRHLIKEKRETATLKCYPIPRHDTVYWYQQGPGQDPQFLISFYEKMQSDKGSIPDRFSAQQFSDYHSELNMSSLELGDSALYFCASRTGYGTDTQYFGPGTRLTVL.

The chain links TRBV27 to TRBJ2-2, with D maybe TRBD1 (5 bases). Germline V gene sequence: CDR1 MNHEY, CDR2 SMNVEV (reference sequence). V was cut by 4 bases and J by 0 bases, with 9 bases left in between. The length of the CDR3 is 15 residues. The CDR3 region is CASSSSTANTGELFF. CDR3 in DNA: TGTGCCAGCAGTTCCTCGACAGCGAACACCGGGGAGCTGTTTTTT.

Points on this clone: In the same sample, other DNA sequences code for this CDR3. The chain uses TRBV27 and TRBJ2-1; D remains ambiguous. Trimming stripped 4 bases from V and 1 base from J, with 5 bases between. CDR3 length equals 13 residues. CDR1 and CDR2 (germline): MNHEY, SMNVEV (reference sequence). The CDR3 region is CASSSESYNEQFF. The CDR3, as DNA: TGTGCCAGCAGTTCGGAATCCTACAATGAGCAGTTCTTC.

This sequence joins TRBV6-1 and TRBJ1-2, with TRBD1 identical over 7 bases. Germline values: CDR1 MNHNS, CDR2 SASEGT. J gave up 4 bases and V 2 bases, and 10 bases lay outside the gene matches. The CDR3 loop spans 16 amino acids. CDR3 nucleotides: TGTGCCAGCAGTGAAATAAGTGGAGGGGGCAGCTATGGCTACACCTTC. Its translation: CASSEISGGGSYGYTF.

The chain links TRBV11-2 to TRBJ2-1; D is possibly TRBD1 or TRBD2 (5 bases each). The CDR3 totals 14 residues. Germline V gene data show CDR1 as SGHAT and CDR2 as FQNNGV. Trimming left V 9 bases short and J 0 bases short, with 12 bases between. In DNA form, the CDR3 reads TGTGCCAGTACCGGGGACCGCTCCTACAATGAGCAGTTCTTC. Translation gives CASTGDRSYNEQFF.

The V call is TRBV29-1, the J call TRBJ2-2, with TRBD2 as a possible D gene (6 bases). The CDR3 has 16 amino acids. Trimming shortened V by 0 bases and J by 3 bases, and 14 bases separated the two germline ends. Germline V lookup: CDR1 SQVTM, CDR2 ANQGSEA. The CDR3 is CSVEDGGPYYTGELFF. As DNA, the CDR3 is TGCAGCGTTGAAGACGGGGGTCCTTATTACACCGGGGAGCTGTTTTTT.

The V and J genes are TRBV19 and TRBJ1-4; a weak D match, TRBD1 (5 bases). Looked up from germline, CDR1 is LNHDA and CDR2 is SQIVND (reference sequence). Trimming cost V 6 bases and J 5 bases, with 16 bases left between them. The CDR3 is made up of 15 amino acids. DNA for the CDR3: TGTGCCAGTAGACTTTATGGGGGAGTAAATGAAAAACTGTTTTTT. It is translated as CASRLYGGVNEKLFF.

A word on this clone: Distinct nucleotide sequences in the sample also encode this CDR3. This sequence joins TRBV7-8 and TRBJ2-1; D is perhaps TRBD2 (6 bases). Trimming removed 1 base at V and 1 base at J, with 8 bases between. The CDR3 spans 15 residues. Germline CDR1 reads SGHVS; CDR2 reads FQNEAQ. The CDR3 nucleotides are TGTGCCAGCAGCTTAGACGGGAGTTCCTACAATGAGCAGTTCTTC. Residues: CASSLDGSSYNEQFF.

V and J are TRBV5-4 and TRBJ1-1, with D unclear. The length of the CDR3 is 13 residues. V was cut by 0 bases and J by 8 bases, with 11 bases left in between. The germline CDR1 and CDR2 sequences are SGHNT and YYREEE (reference sequence). The CDR3: CASSLGGQVEAFF. The CDR3 bases are TGTGCCAGCAGCTTGGGCGGGCAGGTCGAAGCTTTCTTT.

The V call is TRBV5-5, the J call TRBJ2-3; 8 nucleotides agree with TRBD2. Germline CDR1 reads SGHKS; CDR2 reads YYEKEE (reference sequence). The trim removed 4 bases at V and 1 base at J, leaving 5 bases unmatched. This CDR3 is built from 15 residues. CDR3 residues: CASSPLTSGTDTQYF. Here the CDR3 DNA reads TGTGCCAGCAGCCCACTGACTAGCGGCACAGATACGCAGTATTTT.

The rearrangement uses TRBV19 and TRBJ2-1; the D gene is possibly TRBD2 (7 bases). Looked up from germline, CDR1 is LNHDA and CDR2 is SQIVND (reference sequence). The CDR3 has 15 amino acids. Trimming pared 2 bases from V and 1 base from J, leaving 9 bases between. As DNA, the CDR3 is TGTGCCAGTAGTATAAAGGGGGGGTCCTACAATGAGCAGTTCTTC. The encoded protein is CASSIKGGSYNEQFF.

This chain uses TRBV5-1 with TRBJ2-5; TRBD2 might be the D (5 bases). V dropped 4 bases and J dropped 1 base, with 20 bases sitting between them. This CDR3 is built from 17 residues. Germline V gene lookup returns CDR1 SGHRS and CDR2 YFSETQ. CDR3 DNA: TGCGCCAGCAGCGTCGGACTTCTAGCCTACCCCCAAGAGACCCAGTACTTC. It yields the protein CASSVGLLAYPQETQYF.

CDR3 sequence reads: CASSLRGLAGFEEQYF. CDR3 bases: TGTGCCAGCAGTTTACGTGGACTAGCGGGATTTGAAGAGCAGTACTTC. This sequence joins TRBV28 and TRBJ2-7; 12 positions match TRBD2. V lost 2 bases, J lost 7 bases, and 9 bases stayed unmatched. The CDR3 is 16 amino acids. CDR1 is MDHEN and CDR2 is SYDVKM in the germline V gene.

Written as DNA, the CDR3 is TGCGCCAGCAGCTTAACACAGGGGCCGGGGCGGGACGGCTACACCTTC. It encodes CASSLTQGPGRDGYTF. The chain carries TRBV5-1 and TRBJ1-2; 7 nucleotides agree with TRBD1. This CDR3 has 16 amino acids. Trimming removed 2 bases from V and 8 bases from J; junction bases left unmatched: 15. Germline values: CDR1 SGHRS, CDR2 YFSETQ. The whole variable domain, remainder taken from reference TRBV5-1 and TRBJ1-2, is KAGVTQTPRYLIKTRGQQVTLSCSPISGHRSVSWYQQTPGQGLQFLFEYFSETQRNKGNFPGRFSGRQFSNSRSEMNVSTLELGDSALYLCASSLTQGPGRDGYTFGSGTRLTVV.